These 14 T cell receptor beta chains came from one sample sequenced in a study of blood T cell repertoires in COVID-19. Profiling relied on immunoSEQ multiplex PCR, and the TCRdb table lists in-frame clones only, not all of them. The sample holds 100,000 to 150,000 clones; over 80% are singletons and the top ten take 10% to 15%. The sequencing sample was made of peripheral blood. The source of these receptors is a man in his sixties with acute or convalescent COVID-19.

For this clone: An end of the junction does not agree with germline; a read error may underlie this. The chain couples TRBV18 to TRBJ2-6, with D unclear. The length of the CDR3 is 17 residues. Germline V lookup: CDR1 KGHSH, CDR2 LQKENI. In nucleotides, the CDR3 is TGTGCCAGCTCATCACCCTCTAACTACGCAGGGGCCAACGTCCTGACTTTC. Amino acids: CASSSPSNYAGANVLTF.

This clone was observed a few times. The J gene is TRBJ2-2, the V gene TRBV19; 9 bases align to TRBD1. The ends lost 0 bases at V and 1 base at J; junction bases unmatched: 21. The CDR3 has 23 residues. Germline CDR1 LNHDA, CDR2 SQIVND (reference sequence). The DNA for the CDR3 is TGTGCCAGTAGTATAGAACTGAGACGGGACCGGGACAGGGTCCAATGGAACACCGGGGAGCTGTTTTTT. Its protein is CASSIELRRDRDRVQWNTGELFF.

V is TRBV5-1 and J is TRBJ2-2, with 7 bases lining up with TRBD2. CDR3 size: 15 residues. Germline V gene lookup returns CDR1 SGHRS and CDR2 YFSETQ. The ends lost 2 bases at V and 5 bases at J; junction bases unmatched: 6. CDR3 in DNA: TGCGCCAGCAGCTTTACGGGAGGCCTGACCGGGGAGCTGTTTTTT. As protein: CASSFTGGLTGELFF.

This clone was observed a few times. J is TRBJ1-2 and V is TRBV7-2; 9 bases match TRBD1. The CDR3 loop spans 15 amino acids. Germline lookup yields CDR1 SGHTA and CDR2 FQGNSA. J lost 4 bases, V lost 6 bases, and 9 bases had no gene match. CDR3 loop: CASSSNRGPGYGYTF. CDR3 DNA: TGTGCCAGCAGTTCGAACAGGGGGCCAGGCTATGGCTACACCTTC.

This chain links TRBV11-2 with TRBJ1-6; D call uncertain. Germline V lookup: CDR1 SGHAT, CDR2 FQNNGV. The V end was cut by 4 bases, the J end by 8 bases, with 18 bases between. This CDR3 contains 16 residues. CDR3 amino acids: CASSSLRGRVDSPLHF. CDR3 DNA: TGTGCCAGCAGCTCACTACGAGGGAGAGTTGATTCACCCCTCCACTTT.

The chain combines TRBV6-4 with TRBJ2-7, with D possibly TRBD1 on 5 matching bases. CDR3 size: 16 residues. Germline V CDR1 and CDR2: MRHNA, SNTAGT. V lost 2 bases and J 2 bases, leaving 16 bases between the germline ends. The CDR3 DNA reads TGTGCCAGCAGTGACAGGGGCTGCCAGACGACCTACGAGCAGTACTTC. Amino acids: CASSDRGCQTTYEQYF.

V and J are TRBV29-1 and TRBJ2-1; 7 nucleotides match TRBD2. The CDR3 consists of 14 residues. Germline trimming cut 4 bases from V and 4 bases from J; bases unmatched to any gene: 7. Germline-derived CDR1 and CDR2 are SQVTM and ANQGSEA. Here the CDR3 reads CSVVGGGRYNEQFF. Written as DNA, the CDR3 is TGCAGCGTTGTTGGGGGGGGAAGATACAATGAGCAGTTCTTC.

V and J are TRBV5-1 and TRBJ2-5; 7 nucleotides line up with TRBD2. CDR3 size: 17 residues. Germline values: CDR1 SGHRS, CDR2 YFSETQ. V gave up 0 bases and J gave up 3 bases; unmatched junction bases: 11. CDR3 region: CASSLALGGGPEETQYF. Written as DNA, the CDR3 is TGCGCCAGCAGCTTGGCCTTGGGGGGAGGGCCCGAAGAGACCCAGTACTTC.

This sequence joins TRBV19 and TRBJ1-6, with D possibly matching TRBD1 (6 bases). Germline assignment: CDR1 LNHDA and CDR2 SQIVND (reference sequence). The CDR3 runs 13 residues. The V end was cut by 8 bases, the J end by 7 bases, with 12 bases between. CDR3: CASEWQGNSPLHF. For the CDR3, the DNA is TGTGCCAGTGAGTGGCAGGGGAATTCACCCCTCCACTTT.

V is TRBV7-9 and J is TRBJ2-7, with 9 bases aligning to TRBD1. Germline V gene sequence: CDR1 SEHNR, CDR2 FQNEAQ (reference sequence). The CDR3 runs to 14 residues. After removal of 5 bases from V and 7 bases from J, the junction contained 9 bases not matched to a gene. DNA of the CDR3: TGTGCCAGCAGCCCGGGACAGGGTAGGGATGAGCAGTACTTC. Translation: CASSPGQGRDEQYF.

The chain carries TRBV18 and TRBJ2-7; D is perhaps TRBD2 (6 bases). The CDR3 contains 17 residues. Germline V lookup: CDR1 KGHSH, CDR2 LQKENI. Trimming cost V 2 bases and J 4 bases, with 21 bases left between them. DNA of the CDR3: TGTGCCAGCTCACCAATGCAACCAGCGGGCCTTTTGTACGAGCAGTACTTC. Translating gives CASSPMQPAGLLYEQYF.

This rearrangement joins TRBV18 to TRBJ1-1; 8 bases are shared with TRBD1. In germline, CDR1 is KGHSH, CDR2 LQKENI. With V trimmed by 4 bases and J by 5 bases, 6 bases remained unmatched. The CDR3 is 14 residues long. The CDR3 loop is CASSRTGRGTEAFF. DNA of the CDR3: TGTGCCAGCTCACGGACAGGGAGGGGAACTGAAGCTTTCTTT.

The chain carries TRBV5-1 and TRBJ2-7, with 11 bases identical to TRBD2. There are 15 residues in the CDR3. CDR1 and CDR2 (germline): SGHRS, YFSETQ. V was pared by 4 bases and J by 3 bases, with 6 bases of the junction left unmatched. The CDR3 reads CASSKPGTSGYEQYF. CDR3 DNA: TGCGCCAGCAGCAAACCCGGGACTAGCGGCTACGAGCAGTACTTC.

The chain uses TRBV11-1 and TRBJ2-7; weak D call: TRBD2 (5 bases). V was trimmed by 0 bases and J by 0 bases, leaving 12 bases between them. CDR1 is SGHAT, CDR2 FQDESV, per germline (reference sequence). CDR3 length: 16 amino acids. CDR3 in amino acids: CASSLAGGFASYEQYF. CDR3 sequence (DNA): TGTGCCAGCAGCTTAGCAGGCGGGTTCGCCTCCTACGAGCAGTACTTC.